A selection of T cell receptor beta chains follows, all from one sample in a study of cytomegalovirus exposure and HLA in healthy donors. TCRdb keeps only in-frame clones here, not all; method: immunoSEQ multiplex PCR. The data show over 150,000 clones, with 81% seen just once and about 13% held by the top ten. Sequenced material: PBMCs. The receptors come from a woman in her 50s in good health and CMV-seronegative. Each CDR3 is given with its conserved first and last residue. Fields, in order: J gene, D gene, clone size, V gene, CDR3 DNA, CDR3 protein. D genes are given only for firm matches. The size entry is marked missing in some rows and otherwise reads once, few, many or a size class.

>TRBJ2-3|TRBD2|NA|TRBV27
TGTGCCAGCAGTTTATCCCTCGGGGGGGGAGCGGGAGTGGGAGATACGCAGTATTTT
CASSLSLGGGAGVGDTQYF
>TRBJ1-2|TRBD1|NA|TRBV30
TGTGCCTGGAACTTACAGGGGATTCAGGGCTACACCTTC
CAWNLQGIQGYTF
>TRBJ1-2|TRBD1|NA|TRBV4-3
TGCGCCAGCAGCCAAGAAGGGGGGTTTATCACAGGGGGCGCCGGTGGCTACACCTTC
CASSQEGGFITGGAGGYTF
>TRBJ2-1|TRBD2|once|TRBV9
TGTGCCAGCAGCGTAGGGGATAGCGGGATAGGAAGATACAATGAGCAGTTCTTC
CASSVGDSGIGRYNEQFF
>TRBJ1-1|NA|NA|TRBV6-6
TGTGCCAGCAGTTACTCGGGGCAGTACACTGAAGCTTTCTTT
CASSYSGQYTEAFF
>TRBJ2-7|TRBD1|few|TRBV18
TGTGCCAGCTCACCCGGACAGGGTTTTTCCTCCTACGAGCAGTACTTC
CASSPGQGFSSYEQYF
>TRBJ2-5|NA|NA|TRBV5-6
TGTGCCAGCAGCTTGGCAGCAGGGGTAACGGAGACCCAGTACTTC
CASSLAAGVTETQYF
>TRBJ2-5|NA|few|TRBV10-2
TGCGCCAGCAGTGAGTCGACGGGGGTAGGGGAGACCCAGTACTTC
CASSESTGVGETQYF
>TRBJ2-2|TRBD2|NA|TRBV19
TGTGCCAGTACCCGGCTAGCGGGGCTGGGGGGGGAGCTGTTTTTT
CASTRLAGLGGELFF
>TRBJ2-5|TRBD2|NA|TRBV11-3
TGTGCCAGCAAGGTTCCCCTAGCGGGACCACAAGAGACCCAGTACTTC
CASKVPLAGPQETQYF
>TRBJ2-7|NA|NA|TRBV6-6
TGTGCCAGCAGTTACAGGGGCGGACACTCCTACGAGCAGTACTTC
CASSYRGGHSYEQYF
>TRBJ2-1|NA|once|TRBV29-1
TGCAGCTCTGGGGGGAGCAAGCAGTTCTTC
CSSGGSKQFF
>TRBJ2-1|NA|NA|TRBV7-9
TGTTCCAGCAGCTTAGCCATCAACAGGGATGAGCAGTTCTTC
CSSSLAINRDEQFF
>TRBJ2-2|NA|NA|TRBV11-3
TGTGCCAGCAGCTTAGGCAGGACATCGAACACCGGGGAGCTGTTTTTT
CASSLGRTSNTGELFF
>TRBJ1-1|NA|NA|TRBV6-1
TGTGCCAGCAGTGAAGACAGGGCCACTGAAGCTTTCTTT
CASSEDRATEAFF
>TRBJ2-3|TRBD1|NA|TRBV6-5
TGTGCCAGTAGACCGGGACAGGGGGTAGATACGCAGTATTTT
CASRPGQGVDTQYF
>TRBJ2-3|TRBD1|NA|TRBV2
TGTGCCAGCAGTGGACAGGGGGATAAGGATACGCAGTATTTT
CASSGQGDKDTQYF
>TRBJ2-7|NA|few|TRBV5-1
TGCGCCAGCAGTCCCGGTTACGAGCAGTACTTC
CASSPGYEQYF
>TRBJ2-7|TRBD2|NA|TRBV4-3
TGCGCCAGCAGCCGCGGCGGGACTAGCAGTACCTACGAGCAGTACTTC
CASSRGGTSSTYEQYF
>TRBJ2-1|TRBD2|once|TRBV5-1
TGCGCCAGCAGCATACTAGCGGGGGCCTACAATGAGCAGTTCTTC
CASSILAGAYNEQFF
>TRBJ1-1|NA|NA|TRBV27
TGTGCCAGCAGAGCGGGTCTCACTGAAGCTTTCTTT
CASRAGLTEAFF
>TRBJ2-1|NA|NA|TRBV14
TGTGCCAGCAGCCAATCACGGGCCTACAATGAGCAGTTCTTC
CASSQSRAYNEQFF
>TRBJ1-4|NA|NA|TRBV14
TGTGCCAGCAGCCAAGATCTAGGGAGGGATAATGAAAAACTGTTTTTT
CASSQDLGRDNEKLFF
>TRBJ1-3|TRBD1|NA|TRBV28
TGTGCCAGCAGTTCTCGCGACAGGGATGGAAACACCATATATTTT
CASSSRDRDGNTIYF
>TRBJ2-5|NA|NA|TRBV5-1
TGCGCTAGCGGGTCCCTAGGGGGCTCGTGGGAGACCCAGTACTTC
CASGSLGGSWETQYF
>TRBJ2-7|TRBD1|once|TRBV10-3
TGTGCCATCACTGCGCGGCAGGGGGAAGAAGAGCAGTACTTC
CAITARQGEEEQYF
>TRBJ2-7|NA|NA|TRBV5-1
TGCGCCAGCAGCCCCCGTGATAGCGCCTACCGAGAGCAGTACTTC
CASSPRDSAYREQYF
>TRBJ2-1|TRBD2|NA|TRBV5-4
TGTGCCAGTGGACTAGCGGGGGGGCCTGAGCAGTTCTTC
CASGLAGGPEQFF
>TRBJ1-5|TRBD1|NA|TRBV7-8
TGTGCCAGCAGCAGCCGGGACAGGGGGCTCGGACAGCCCCAGCATTTT
CASSSRDRGLGQPQHF
>TRBJ1-2|TRBD1|once|TRBV27
TGTGCCAGCAGTTTAGGGACAGGGGTAGGGGGCTACACCTTC
CASSLGTGVGGYTF
>TRBJ2-7|NA|NA|TRBV6-5
TGTGCCAGCAGGAAACAGGGAACCGGCGAGCAGTACTTC
CASRKQGTGEQYF
>TRBJ2-7|NA|NA|TRBV11-2
TGTGCCAGCAGCATAGGGACTGGGCTCTACGAGCAGTACTTC
CASSIGTGLYEQYF
>TRBJ1-2|NA|NA|TRBV28
TGTGCCAGCAGTTCCCCCTCTACGGGTGGCTACACCTTC
CASSSPSTGGYTF
>TRBJ1-1|NA|NA|TRBV6-1
TGTGCCAGCCTTTTCTCCGGGGGTACTGAAGCTTTCTTT
CASLFSGGTEAFF
>TRBJ2-3|TRBD2|NA|TRBV4-2
TGTGCCAGCAGCCAAGGAGAGTCTAGCGGGAGTGGCACAGATACGCAGTATTTT
CASSQGESSGSGTDTQYF
>TRBJ2-5|NA|NA|TRBV30
TGTGCCTGGGGGGCCCGCCTACAAGAGACCCAGTACTTC
CAWGARLQETQYF
>TRBJ2-1|NA|NA|TRBV5-1
TGCGCCAGCAGCGAGGGAGCATACAATGAGCAGTTCTTC
CASSEGAYNEQFF
>TRBJ2-7|NA|NA|TRBV7-2
TGTGCCAGCAGCTTAAACGGGGGGCTCGAGCAGTACTTC
CASSLNGGLEQYF
>TRBJ2-5|NA|NA|TRBV29-1
TGCAGCGTTGAAGATGACGGGGGTAGGGAGACCCAGTACTTC
CSVEDDGGRETQYF
>TRBJ2-1|NA|NA|TRBV7-9
TGTGCCAGCAGCTTAGTAGAGACCCCACAGAATGAGCAGTTCTTC
CASSLVETPQNEQFF
>TRBJ2-7|TRBD2|NA|TRBV29-1
TGCAGCGTTATAGCGGGATACGAGCAGTACTTC
CSVIAGYEQYF
>TRBJ1-5|NA|NA|TRBV5-1
TGCGCCAGCAGCTTGGGGACAGTAAGCAATCAGCCCCAGCATTTT
CASSLGTVSNQPQHF
>TRBJ2-7|TRBD1|NA|TRBV7-8
TGTGCCAGCAGCCGGGACAGGTACGAGCAGTACTTC
CASSRDRYEQYF
>TRBJ2-5|TRBD2|once|TRBV9
TGTGCCAGCAGCGCAAGCGGGGGGACTAGCGGGAGGACGGGAACCCAGTACTTC
CASSASGGTSGRTGTQYF
>TRBJ2-7|TRBD1|NA|TRBV6-5
TGTGCCAGCAGTTATATAGTAGCGGACAGGGTTACCGAGCAGTACTTC
CASSYIVADRVTEQYF
>TRBJ2-3|NA|NA|TRBV2
TGTGCCAGCAGTGAAATCAGCGGCACAGATACGCAGTATTTT
CASSEISGTDTQYF
>TRBJ2-2|TRBD2|NA|TRBV28
TGTGCCAGCAGACTAGCGGGAGTCGACACCGGGGAGCTGTTTTTT
CASRLAGVDTGELFF
>TRBJ1-2|NA|NA|TRBV15
TGTGCCACCAGCAGAGGGGCTCAGGGTATGAACTATGGCTACACCTTC
CATSRGAQGMNYGYTF
>TRBJ1-2|TRBD1|NA|TRBV5-5
TGTGCCAGCAGCTTATTACCGGGACAGGGGGCGTATGGCTACACCTTC
CASSLLPGQGAYGYTF
>TRBJ2-2|TRBD1|NA|TRBV9
TGTGCCAGCAGCACCCGGACAGGTCCGAACACCGGGGAGCTGTTTTTT
CASSTRTGPNTGELFF
>TRBJ1-1|NA|NA|TRBV7-3
TGTGCCAGCAGCTTAGAGGGGCGGGGGACTGAAGCTTTCTTT
CASSLEGRGTEAFF
>TRBJ2-7|NA|few|TRBV28
TGTGCCAGCATCTCACAGGGAACCTACGAGCAGTACTTC
CASISQGTYEQYF